This TCR beta chain was captured by sequencing in a study of OX40 agonist ivuxolimab in advanced cancers. As for the study in general: From 23 to 79 years was the age range, with a mean of around 60 years, and around 83% were male. General study points: Expanded clones were, on average, more numerous in CD8+ T cells than in CD4+.

As to this clone: The target antigen is unknown.

CDR1 and CDR2 (germline): SGHVS, FQNEAQ. This CDR3 is 19 amino acids long. J gave up 4 bases and V 0 bases, and 14 bases lay outside the gene matches. Only in-frame clones appear in the TCRdb table, and some are missing; sequencing was by immunoSEQ multiplex PCR. The table includes 100,000 to 150,000 clones, about nine tenths detected once. The source material was CD4+ or CD8+ T cells sorted from blood, sampled in a trial of the OX40 agonist ivuxolimab. The genes are TRBV7-8 and TRBJ2-1, with TRBD2 matching 8 bases. This TCR was sampled from an adult with an advanced solid tumor such as melanoma, head and neck, liver or kidney cancer. CDR3 residues: CASSLARATSGKLYNEQFF. Written as DNA, the CDR3 is TGTGCCAGCAGCTTAGCCCGGGCCACTAGCGGAAAACTGTACAATGAGCAGTTCTTC.